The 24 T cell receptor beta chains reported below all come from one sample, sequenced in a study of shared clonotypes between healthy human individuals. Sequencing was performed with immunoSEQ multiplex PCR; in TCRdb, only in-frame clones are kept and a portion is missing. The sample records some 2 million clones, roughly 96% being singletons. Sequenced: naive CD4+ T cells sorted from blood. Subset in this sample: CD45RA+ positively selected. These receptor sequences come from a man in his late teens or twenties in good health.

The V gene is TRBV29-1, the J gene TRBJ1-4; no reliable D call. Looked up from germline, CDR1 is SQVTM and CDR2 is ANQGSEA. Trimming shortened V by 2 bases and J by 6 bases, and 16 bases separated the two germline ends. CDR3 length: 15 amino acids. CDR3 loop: CSVETDLPGYEKLFF. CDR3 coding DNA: TGCAGCGTTGAAACAGATTTACCGGGGTATGAAAAACTGTTTTTT.

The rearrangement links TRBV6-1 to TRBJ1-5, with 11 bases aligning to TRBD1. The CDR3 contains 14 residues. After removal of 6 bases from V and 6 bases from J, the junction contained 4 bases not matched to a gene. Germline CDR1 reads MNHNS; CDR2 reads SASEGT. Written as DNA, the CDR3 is TGTGCCAGCAGGAGGACAGGGGGCTCTCAGCCCCAGCATTTT. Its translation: CASRRTGGSQPQHF.

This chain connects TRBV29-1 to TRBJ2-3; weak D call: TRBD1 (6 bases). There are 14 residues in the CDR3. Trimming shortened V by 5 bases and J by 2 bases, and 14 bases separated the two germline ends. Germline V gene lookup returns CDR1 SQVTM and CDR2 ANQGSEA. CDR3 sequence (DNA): TGCAGCGTTCTACAGGGCCTGGCCACAGATACGCAGTATTTT. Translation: CSVLQGLATDTQYF.

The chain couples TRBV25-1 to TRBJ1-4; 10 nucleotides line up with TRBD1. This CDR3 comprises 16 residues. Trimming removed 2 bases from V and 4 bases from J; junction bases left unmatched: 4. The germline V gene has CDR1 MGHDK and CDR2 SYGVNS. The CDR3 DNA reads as TGTGCCAGCAGTGAAGACAGGGGGCGCGTTAATGAAAAACTGTTTTTT. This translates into CASSEDRGRVNEKLFF.

The CDR3 reads CASSSGTSGGRNEQFF. The DNA for the CDR3 is TGTGCCAGCAGCTCCGGGACTAGCGGGGGCCGCAATGAGCAGTTCTTC. The gene calls are TRBV7-3 and TRBJ2-1; 14 bases line up with TRBD2. With V trimmed by 4 bases and J by 6 bases, 5 bases remained unmatched. CDR3 size: 16 residues. The germline gives CDR1 SGHTA, CDR2 FQGTGA. The full variable domain, its missing parts supplied by reference TRBV7-3 and TRBJ2-1, is GAGVSQTPSNKVTEKGKYVELRCDPISGHTALYWYRQSLGQGPEFLIYFQGTGAADDSGLPNDRFFAVRPEGSVSTLKIQRTERGDSAVYLCASSSGTSGGRNEQFFGPGTRLTVL.

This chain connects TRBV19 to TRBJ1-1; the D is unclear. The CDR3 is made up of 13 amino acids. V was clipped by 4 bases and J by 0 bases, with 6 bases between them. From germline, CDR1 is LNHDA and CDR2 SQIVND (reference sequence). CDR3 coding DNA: TGTGCCAGTAGTAGGTTGGTGAACACTGAAGCTTTCTTT. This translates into CASSRLVNTEAFF.

This CDR3 reads CASSLGSGYGYTF. DNA for the CDR3: TGTGCCAGCTCGCTAGGGTCCGGCTATGGCTACACCTTC. The chain joins TRBV18 to TRBJ1-2, with no clear D. The CDR3 extends over 13 amino acids. The V end lost 6 bases, the J end lost 4 bases, and 12 bases lay between the germline ends. From germline, CDR1 is KGHSH and CDR2 LQKENI.

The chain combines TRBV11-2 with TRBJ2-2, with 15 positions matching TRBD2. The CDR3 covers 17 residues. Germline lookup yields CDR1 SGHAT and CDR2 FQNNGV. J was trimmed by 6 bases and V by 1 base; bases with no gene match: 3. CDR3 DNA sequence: TGTGCCAGCAGCTTAGCCGGGACTAGCGGGAGGTCCGGGGAGCTGTTTTTT. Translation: CASSLAGTSGRSGELFF.

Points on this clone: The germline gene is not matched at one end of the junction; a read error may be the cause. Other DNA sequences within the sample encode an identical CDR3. CDR3 nucleotide sequence: TGTGCCAGCTCGCCACAGGGGGATTCCTACGAGCAGTACTTC. Encoded protein: CASSPQGDSYEQYF. This chain links TRBV18 with TRBJ2-7, with TRBD1 matching over 8 bases. Germline V lookup: CDR1 KGHSH, CDR2 LQKENI. This CDR3 region has 14 residues.

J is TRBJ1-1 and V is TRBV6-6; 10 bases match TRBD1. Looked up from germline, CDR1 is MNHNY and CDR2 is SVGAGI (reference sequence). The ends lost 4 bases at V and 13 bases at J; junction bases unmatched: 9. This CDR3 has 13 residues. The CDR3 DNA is TGTGCCAGCAGTTCTTTTTTAGGGACAGGGGATTTCTTT. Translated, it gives CASSSFLGTGDFF.

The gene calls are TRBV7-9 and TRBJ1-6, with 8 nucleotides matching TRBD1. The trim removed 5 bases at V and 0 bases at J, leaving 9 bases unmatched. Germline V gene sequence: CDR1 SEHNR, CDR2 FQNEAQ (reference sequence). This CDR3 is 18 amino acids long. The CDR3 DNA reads TGTGCCAGCAGCCATGGGACAGGCCAGGGCTCCTATAATTCACCCCTCCACTTT. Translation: CASSHGTGQGSYNSPLHF.

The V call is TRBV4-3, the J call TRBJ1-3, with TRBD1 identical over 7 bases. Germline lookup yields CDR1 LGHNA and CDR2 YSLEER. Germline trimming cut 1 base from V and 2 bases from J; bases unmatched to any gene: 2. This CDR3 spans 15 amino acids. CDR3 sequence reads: CASSQVGTAGNTIYF. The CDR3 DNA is TGCGCCAGCAGCCAAGTAGGGACAGCTGGAAACACCATATATTTT.

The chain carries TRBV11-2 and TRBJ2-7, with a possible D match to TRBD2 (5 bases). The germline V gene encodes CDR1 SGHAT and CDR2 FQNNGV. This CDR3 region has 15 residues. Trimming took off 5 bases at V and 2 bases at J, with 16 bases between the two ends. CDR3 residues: CASSPAEAVPYEQYF. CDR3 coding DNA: TGTGCCAGCAGCCCCGCGGAAGCGGTACCCTACGAGCAGTACTTC.

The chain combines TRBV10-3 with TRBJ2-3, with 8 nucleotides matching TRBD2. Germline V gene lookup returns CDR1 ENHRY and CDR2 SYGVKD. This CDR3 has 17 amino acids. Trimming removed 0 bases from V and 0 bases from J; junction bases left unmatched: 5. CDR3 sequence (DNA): TGTGCCATCAGTGAGTCCAAGCGGGAGACTAGCACAGATACGCAGTATTTT. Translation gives CAISESKRETSTDTQYF.

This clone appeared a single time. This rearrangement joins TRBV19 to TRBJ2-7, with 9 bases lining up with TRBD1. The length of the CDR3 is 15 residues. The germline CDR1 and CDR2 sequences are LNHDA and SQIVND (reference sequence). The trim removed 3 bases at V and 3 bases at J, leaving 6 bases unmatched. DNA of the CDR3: TGTGCCAGTAGTATTGAACAGGGGGCGATCTACGAGCAGTACTTC. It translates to CASSIEQGAIYEQYF. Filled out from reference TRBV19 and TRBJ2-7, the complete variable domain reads DGGITQSPKYLFRKEGQNVTLSCEQNLNHDAMYWYRQDPGQGLRLIYYSQIVNDFQKGDIAEGYSVSREKKESFPLTVTSAQKNPTAFYLCASSIEQGAIYEQYFGPGTRLTVT.

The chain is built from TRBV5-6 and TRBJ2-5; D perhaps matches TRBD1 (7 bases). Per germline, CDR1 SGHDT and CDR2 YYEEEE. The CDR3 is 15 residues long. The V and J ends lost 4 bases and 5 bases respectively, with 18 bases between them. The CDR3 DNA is TGTGCCAGCAGCACTGGGGGCAGGGGGAGGGAGACCCAGTACTTC. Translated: CASSTGGRGRETQYF.

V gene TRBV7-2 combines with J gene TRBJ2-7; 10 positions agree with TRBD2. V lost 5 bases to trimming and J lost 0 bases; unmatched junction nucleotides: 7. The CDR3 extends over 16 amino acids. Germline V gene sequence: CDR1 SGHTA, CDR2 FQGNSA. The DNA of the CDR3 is TGTGCCAGCAGCATAAGCGGACTAGCGGCCTCCTACGAGCAGTACTTC. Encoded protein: CASSISGLAASYEQYF.

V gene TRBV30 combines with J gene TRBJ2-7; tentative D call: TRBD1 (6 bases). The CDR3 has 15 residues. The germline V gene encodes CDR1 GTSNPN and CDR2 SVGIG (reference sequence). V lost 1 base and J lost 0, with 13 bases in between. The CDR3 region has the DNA TGTGCCTGGAGTGAGGACAGTGTAAACTCCTACGAGCAGTACTTC. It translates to CAWSEDSVNSYEQYF. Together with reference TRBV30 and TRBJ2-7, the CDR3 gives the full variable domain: SQTIHQWPATLVQPVGSPLSLECTVEGTSNPNLYWYRQAAGRGLQLLFYSVGIGQISSEVPQNLSASRPQDRQFILSSKKLLLSDSGFYLCAWSEDSVNSYEQYFGPGTRLTVT.

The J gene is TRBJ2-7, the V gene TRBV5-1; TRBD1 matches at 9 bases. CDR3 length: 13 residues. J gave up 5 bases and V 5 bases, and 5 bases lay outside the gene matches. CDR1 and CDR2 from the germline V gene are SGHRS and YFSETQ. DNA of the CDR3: TGCGCCAGCAGAAGGGGACAGGGTGACGAGCAGTACTTC. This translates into CASRRGQGDEQYF.

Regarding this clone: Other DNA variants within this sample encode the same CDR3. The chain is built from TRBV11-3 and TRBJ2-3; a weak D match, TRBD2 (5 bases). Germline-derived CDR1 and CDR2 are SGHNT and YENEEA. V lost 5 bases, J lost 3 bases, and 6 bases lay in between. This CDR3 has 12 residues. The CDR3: CASSRGTDTQYF. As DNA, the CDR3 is TGTGCCAGCAGCCGGGGAACAGATACGCAGTATTTT.

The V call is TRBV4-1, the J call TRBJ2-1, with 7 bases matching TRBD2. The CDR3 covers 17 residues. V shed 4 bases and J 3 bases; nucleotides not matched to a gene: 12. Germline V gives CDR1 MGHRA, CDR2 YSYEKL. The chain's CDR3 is CASSPPFAGVHYNEQFF. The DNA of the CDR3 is TGCGCCAGCAGCCCCCCCTTTGCGGGAGTCCACTACAATGAGCAGTTCTTC.

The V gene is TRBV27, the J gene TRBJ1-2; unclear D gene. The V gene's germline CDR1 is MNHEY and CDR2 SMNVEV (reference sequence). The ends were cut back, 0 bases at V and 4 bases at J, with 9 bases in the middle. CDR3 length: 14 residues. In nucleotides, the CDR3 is TGTGCCAGCAGTTTATCACCGGGAGTCTATGGCTACACCTTC. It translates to CASSLSPGVYGYTF.

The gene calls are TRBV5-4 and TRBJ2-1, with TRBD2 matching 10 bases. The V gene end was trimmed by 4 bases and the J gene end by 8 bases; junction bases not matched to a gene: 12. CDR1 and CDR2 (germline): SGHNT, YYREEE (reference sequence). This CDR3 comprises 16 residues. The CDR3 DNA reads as TGTGCCAGCAGCGGGGTAGCGGGGGGAACGGTAGATGAGCAGTTCTTC. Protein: CASSGVAGGTVDEQFF.

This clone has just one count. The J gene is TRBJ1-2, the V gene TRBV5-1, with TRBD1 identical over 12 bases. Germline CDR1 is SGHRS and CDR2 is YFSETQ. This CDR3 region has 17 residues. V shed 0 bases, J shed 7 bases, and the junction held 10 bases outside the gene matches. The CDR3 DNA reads TGCGCCAGCAGCTTGGATATACCGGGACAGGGGGCGAGTGGCTACACCTTC. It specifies CASSLDIPGQGASGYTF.